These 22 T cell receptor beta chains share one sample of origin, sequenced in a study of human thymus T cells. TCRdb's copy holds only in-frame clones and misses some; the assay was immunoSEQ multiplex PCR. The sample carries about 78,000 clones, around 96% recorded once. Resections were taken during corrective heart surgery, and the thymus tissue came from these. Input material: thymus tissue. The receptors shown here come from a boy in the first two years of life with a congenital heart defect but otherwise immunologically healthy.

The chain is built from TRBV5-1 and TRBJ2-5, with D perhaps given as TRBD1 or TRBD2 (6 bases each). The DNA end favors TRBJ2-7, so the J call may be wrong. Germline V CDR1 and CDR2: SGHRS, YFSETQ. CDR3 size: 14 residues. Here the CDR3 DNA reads TGCGCCAGCAGCTTGAGGGGGGCAAACTACGAGCAGTACTTC. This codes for CASSLRGANYEQYF.

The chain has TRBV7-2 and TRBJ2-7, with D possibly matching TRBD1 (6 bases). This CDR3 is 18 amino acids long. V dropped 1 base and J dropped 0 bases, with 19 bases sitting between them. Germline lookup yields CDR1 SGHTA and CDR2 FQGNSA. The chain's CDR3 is CASSLDPGDGLSSYEQYF. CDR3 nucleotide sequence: TGTGCCAGCAGCTTAGACCCAGGGGACGGGTTAAGCTCCTACGAGCAGTACTTC. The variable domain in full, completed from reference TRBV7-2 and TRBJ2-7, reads GAGVSQSPSNKVTEKGKDVELRCDPISGHTALYWYRQSLGQGLEFLIYFQGNSAPDKSGLPSDRFSAERTGGSVSTLTIQRTQQEDSAVYLCASSLDPGDGLSSYEQYFGPGTRLTVT.

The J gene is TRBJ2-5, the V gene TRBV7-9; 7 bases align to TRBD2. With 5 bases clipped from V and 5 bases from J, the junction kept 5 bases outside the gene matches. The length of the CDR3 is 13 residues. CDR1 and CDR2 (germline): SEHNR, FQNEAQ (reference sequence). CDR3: CASSLGLGETQYF. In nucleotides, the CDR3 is TGTGCCAGCAGCCTCGGACTAGGGGAGACCCAGTACTTC.

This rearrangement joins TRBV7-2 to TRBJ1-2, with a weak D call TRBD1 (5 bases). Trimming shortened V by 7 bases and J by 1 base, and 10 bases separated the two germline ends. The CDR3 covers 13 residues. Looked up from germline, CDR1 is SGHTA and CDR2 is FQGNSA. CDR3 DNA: TGTGCCAGCAAAGGGGAGAATAACTATGGCTACACCTTC. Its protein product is CASKGENNYGYTF.

CDR3 loop: CASSIGDYRGRQPQHF. The CDR3, as DNA: TGTGCCAGTAGTATAGGGGATTACAGGGGCAGGCAGCCCCAGCATTTT. The chain links TRBV19 to TRBJ1-5, with 7 bases matching TRBD1. CDR1 and CDR2 from the germline V gene are LNHDA and SQIVND (reference sequence). This CDR3 comprises 16 residues. J lost 7 bases, V lost 1 base, and 10 bases had no gene match.

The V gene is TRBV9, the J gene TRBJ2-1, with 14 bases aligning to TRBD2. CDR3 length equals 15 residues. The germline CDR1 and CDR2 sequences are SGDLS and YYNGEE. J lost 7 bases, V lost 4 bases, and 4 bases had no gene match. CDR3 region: CASSPRTSGRNEQFF. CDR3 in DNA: TGTGCCAGCAGCCCAAGGACTAGCGGGAGGAATGAGCAGTTCTTC.

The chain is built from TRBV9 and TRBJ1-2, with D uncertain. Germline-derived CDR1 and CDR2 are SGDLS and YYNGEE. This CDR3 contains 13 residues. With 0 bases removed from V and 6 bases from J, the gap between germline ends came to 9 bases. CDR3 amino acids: CASSVASPHGYTF. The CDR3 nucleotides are TGTGCCAGCAGCGTAGCAAGCCCCCATGGCTACACCTTC.

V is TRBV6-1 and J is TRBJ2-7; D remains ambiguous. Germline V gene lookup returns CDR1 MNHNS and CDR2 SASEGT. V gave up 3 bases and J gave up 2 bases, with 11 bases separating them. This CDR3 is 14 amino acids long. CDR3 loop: CASSEARHAYEQYF. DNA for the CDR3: TGTGCCAGCAGTGAGGCCCGGCATGCCTACGAGCAGTACTTC.

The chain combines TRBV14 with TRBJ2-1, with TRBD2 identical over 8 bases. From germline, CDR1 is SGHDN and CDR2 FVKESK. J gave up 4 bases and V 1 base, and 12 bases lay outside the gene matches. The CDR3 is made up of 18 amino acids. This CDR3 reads CASSQVCCSGMSYNEQFF. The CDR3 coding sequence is TGTGCCAGCAGCCAAGTTTGTTGTAGCGGGATGTCTTACAATGAGCAGTTCTTC.

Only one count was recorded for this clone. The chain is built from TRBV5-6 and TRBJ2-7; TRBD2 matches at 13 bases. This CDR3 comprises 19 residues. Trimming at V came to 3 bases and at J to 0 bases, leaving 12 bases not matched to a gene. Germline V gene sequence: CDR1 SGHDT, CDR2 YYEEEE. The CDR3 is CASSCTGTSGAPRSYEQYF. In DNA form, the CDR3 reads TGTGCCAGCAGCTGCACCGGGACTAGCGGGGCCCCGCGCTCCTACGAGCAGTACTTC.

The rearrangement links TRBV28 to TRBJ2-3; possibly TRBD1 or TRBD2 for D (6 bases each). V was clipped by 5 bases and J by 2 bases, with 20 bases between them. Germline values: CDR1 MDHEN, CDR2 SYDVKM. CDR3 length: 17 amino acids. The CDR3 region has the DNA TGTGCCAGCAGTCCTCGAGGGGGGCGCTCATTCACAGATACGCAGTATTTT. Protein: CASSPRGGRSFTDTQYF.

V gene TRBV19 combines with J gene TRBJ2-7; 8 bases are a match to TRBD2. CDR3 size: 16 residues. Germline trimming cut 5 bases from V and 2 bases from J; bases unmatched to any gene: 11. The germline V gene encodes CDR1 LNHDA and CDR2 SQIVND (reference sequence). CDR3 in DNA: TGTGCCAGTAGTCCGGAACTAGCGGACACGGCCTACGAGCAGTACTTC. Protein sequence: CASSPELADTAYEQYF.

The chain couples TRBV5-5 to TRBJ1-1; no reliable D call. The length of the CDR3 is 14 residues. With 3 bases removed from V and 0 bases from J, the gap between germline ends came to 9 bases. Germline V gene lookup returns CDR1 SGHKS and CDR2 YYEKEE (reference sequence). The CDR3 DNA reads TGTGCCAGCAGCTCGCCGGCGATGAACACTGAAGCTTTCTTT. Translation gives CASSSPAMNTEAFF.

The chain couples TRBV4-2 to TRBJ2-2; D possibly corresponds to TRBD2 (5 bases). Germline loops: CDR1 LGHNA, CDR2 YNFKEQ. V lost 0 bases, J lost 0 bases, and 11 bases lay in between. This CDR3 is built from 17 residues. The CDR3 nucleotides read TGTGCCAGCAGCCAAGATAACCCCGGGACGAACACCGGGGAGCTGTTTTTT. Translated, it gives CASSQDNPGTNTGELFF.

CDR3 DNA: TGTGCCAGCAGCCAAGGCCCTAGCGGGGCTTACAATGAGCAGTTCTTC. Translating it yields CASSQGPSGAYNEQFF. The rearrangement uses TRBV14 and TRBJ2-1; 9 nucleotides align to TRBD2. The CDR3 has 16 amino acids. The germline CDR1 and CDR2 sequences are SGHDN and FVKESK. J was trimmed by 4 bases and V by 1 base; bases with no gene match: 5.

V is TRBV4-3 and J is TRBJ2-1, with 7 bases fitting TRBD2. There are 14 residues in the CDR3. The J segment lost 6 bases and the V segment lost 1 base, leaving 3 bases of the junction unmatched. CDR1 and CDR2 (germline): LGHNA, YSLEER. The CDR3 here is CASSQVAGGNEQFF. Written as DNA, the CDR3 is TGCGCCAGCAGCCAAGTAGCGGGTGGCAATGAGCAGTTCTTC.

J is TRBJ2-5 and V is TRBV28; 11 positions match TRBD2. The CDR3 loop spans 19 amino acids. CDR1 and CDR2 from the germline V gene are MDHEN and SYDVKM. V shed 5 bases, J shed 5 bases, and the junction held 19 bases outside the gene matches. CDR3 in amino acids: CASSPQRLAGPPRGETQYF. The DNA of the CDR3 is TGTGCCAGCAGTCCACAACGACTAGCGGGACCTCCGAGGGGGGAGACCCAGTACTTC.

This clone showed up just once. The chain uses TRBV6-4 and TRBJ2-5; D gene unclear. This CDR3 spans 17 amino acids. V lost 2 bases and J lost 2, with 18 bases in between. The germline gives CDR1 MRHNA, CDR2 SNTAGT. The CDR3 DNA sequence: TGTGCCAGCAGTGACCTACCCGTTGGACGAGAGCAAGAGACCCAGTACTTC. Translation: CASSDLPVGREQETQYF.

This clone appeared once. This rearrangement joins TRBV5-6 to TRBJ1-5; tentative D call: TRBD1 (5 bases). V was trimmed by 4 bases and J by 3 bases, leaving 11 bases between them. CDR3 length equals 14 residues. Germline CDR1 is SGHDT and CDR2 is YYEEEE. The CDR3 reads CASSTGTSNQPQHF. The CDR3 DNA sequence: TGTGCCAGCAGCACCGGGACTTCCAATCAGCCCCAGCATTTT. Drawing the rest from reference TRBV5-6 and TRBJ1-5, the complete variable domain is DAGVTQSPTHLIKTRGQQVTLRCSPKSGHDTVSWYQQALGQGPQFIFQYYEEEERQRGNFPDRFSGHQFPNYSSELNVNALLLGDSALYLCASSTGTSNQPQHFGDGTRLSIL.

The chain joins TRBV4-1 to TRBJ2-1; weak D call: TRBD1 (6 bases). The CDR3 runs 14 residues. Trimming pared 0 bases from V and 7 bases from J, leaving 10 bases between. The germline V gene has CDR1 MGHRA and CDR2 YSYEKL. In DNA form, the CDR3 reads TGCGCCAGCAGCCAAGAGCCAGGGGAAAATGAGCAGTTCTTC. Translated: CASSQEPGENEQFF.

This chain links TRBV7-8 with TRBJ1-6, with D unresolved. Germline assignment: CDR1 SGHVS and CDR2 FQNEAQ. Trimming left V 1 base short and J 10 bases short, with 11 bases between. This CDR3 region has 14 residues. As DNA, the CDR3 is TGTGCCAGCAGCTTAGTATCTGGAAAATCACCCCTCCACTTT. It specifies CASSLVSGKSPLHF. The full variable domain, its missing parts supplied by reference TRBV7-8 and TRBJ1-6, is GAGVSQSPRYKVAKRGQDVALRCDPISGHVSLFWYQQALGQGPEFLTYFQNEAQLDKSGLPSDRFFAERPEGSVSTLKIQRTQQEDSAVYLCASSLVSGKSPLHFGNGTRLTVT.

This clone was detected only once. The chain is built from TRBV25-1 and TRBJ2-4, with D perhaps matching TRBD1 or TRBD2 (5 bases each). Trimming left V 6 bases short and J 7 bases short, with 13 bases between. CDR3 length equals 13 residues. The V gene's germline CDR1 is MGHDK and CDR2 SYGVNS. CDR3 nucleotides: TGTGCCAGCAGCCTGGGGGTTATGAACATTCAGTACTTC. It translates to CASSLGVMNIQYF. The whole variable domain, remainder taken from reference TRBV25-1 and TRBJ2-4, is EADIYQTPRYLVIGTGKKITLECSQTMGHDKMYWYQQDPGMELHLIHYSYGVNSTEKGDLSSESTVSRIRTEHFPLTLESARPSHTSQYLCASSLGVMNIQYFGAGTRLSVL.